This T cell receptor (beta chain) was sequenced during a study of blood T cell repertoires in COVID-19. This clone has a single count. How the authors handled the data: It was from reference gene primer amplification that nucleated cell counts were estimated. Measured with immunoSEQ multiplex PCR; TCRdb has only the in-frame clones, and not every one. That table gives V, J and clone size, and the DNA gave D and trimming. The sample shows 61,000 or so clones, around 88% of them seen only once. V lost 2 bases and J lost 7, with 11 bases in between. The CDR3 covers 13 residues. Germline V gene sequence: CDR1 MNHEY, CDR2 SVGAGI.

V and J are TRBV6-5 and TRBJ1-1; maybe TRBD1 (6 bases). The specimen sequenced was peripheral blood. The TCR was taken from a woman aged 80 or over with active COVID-19. CDR3 DNA sequence: TGTGCCAGCAGTTACCGGCAGGGGAATGAAGCTTTCTTT. It is translated as CASSYRQGNEAFF.